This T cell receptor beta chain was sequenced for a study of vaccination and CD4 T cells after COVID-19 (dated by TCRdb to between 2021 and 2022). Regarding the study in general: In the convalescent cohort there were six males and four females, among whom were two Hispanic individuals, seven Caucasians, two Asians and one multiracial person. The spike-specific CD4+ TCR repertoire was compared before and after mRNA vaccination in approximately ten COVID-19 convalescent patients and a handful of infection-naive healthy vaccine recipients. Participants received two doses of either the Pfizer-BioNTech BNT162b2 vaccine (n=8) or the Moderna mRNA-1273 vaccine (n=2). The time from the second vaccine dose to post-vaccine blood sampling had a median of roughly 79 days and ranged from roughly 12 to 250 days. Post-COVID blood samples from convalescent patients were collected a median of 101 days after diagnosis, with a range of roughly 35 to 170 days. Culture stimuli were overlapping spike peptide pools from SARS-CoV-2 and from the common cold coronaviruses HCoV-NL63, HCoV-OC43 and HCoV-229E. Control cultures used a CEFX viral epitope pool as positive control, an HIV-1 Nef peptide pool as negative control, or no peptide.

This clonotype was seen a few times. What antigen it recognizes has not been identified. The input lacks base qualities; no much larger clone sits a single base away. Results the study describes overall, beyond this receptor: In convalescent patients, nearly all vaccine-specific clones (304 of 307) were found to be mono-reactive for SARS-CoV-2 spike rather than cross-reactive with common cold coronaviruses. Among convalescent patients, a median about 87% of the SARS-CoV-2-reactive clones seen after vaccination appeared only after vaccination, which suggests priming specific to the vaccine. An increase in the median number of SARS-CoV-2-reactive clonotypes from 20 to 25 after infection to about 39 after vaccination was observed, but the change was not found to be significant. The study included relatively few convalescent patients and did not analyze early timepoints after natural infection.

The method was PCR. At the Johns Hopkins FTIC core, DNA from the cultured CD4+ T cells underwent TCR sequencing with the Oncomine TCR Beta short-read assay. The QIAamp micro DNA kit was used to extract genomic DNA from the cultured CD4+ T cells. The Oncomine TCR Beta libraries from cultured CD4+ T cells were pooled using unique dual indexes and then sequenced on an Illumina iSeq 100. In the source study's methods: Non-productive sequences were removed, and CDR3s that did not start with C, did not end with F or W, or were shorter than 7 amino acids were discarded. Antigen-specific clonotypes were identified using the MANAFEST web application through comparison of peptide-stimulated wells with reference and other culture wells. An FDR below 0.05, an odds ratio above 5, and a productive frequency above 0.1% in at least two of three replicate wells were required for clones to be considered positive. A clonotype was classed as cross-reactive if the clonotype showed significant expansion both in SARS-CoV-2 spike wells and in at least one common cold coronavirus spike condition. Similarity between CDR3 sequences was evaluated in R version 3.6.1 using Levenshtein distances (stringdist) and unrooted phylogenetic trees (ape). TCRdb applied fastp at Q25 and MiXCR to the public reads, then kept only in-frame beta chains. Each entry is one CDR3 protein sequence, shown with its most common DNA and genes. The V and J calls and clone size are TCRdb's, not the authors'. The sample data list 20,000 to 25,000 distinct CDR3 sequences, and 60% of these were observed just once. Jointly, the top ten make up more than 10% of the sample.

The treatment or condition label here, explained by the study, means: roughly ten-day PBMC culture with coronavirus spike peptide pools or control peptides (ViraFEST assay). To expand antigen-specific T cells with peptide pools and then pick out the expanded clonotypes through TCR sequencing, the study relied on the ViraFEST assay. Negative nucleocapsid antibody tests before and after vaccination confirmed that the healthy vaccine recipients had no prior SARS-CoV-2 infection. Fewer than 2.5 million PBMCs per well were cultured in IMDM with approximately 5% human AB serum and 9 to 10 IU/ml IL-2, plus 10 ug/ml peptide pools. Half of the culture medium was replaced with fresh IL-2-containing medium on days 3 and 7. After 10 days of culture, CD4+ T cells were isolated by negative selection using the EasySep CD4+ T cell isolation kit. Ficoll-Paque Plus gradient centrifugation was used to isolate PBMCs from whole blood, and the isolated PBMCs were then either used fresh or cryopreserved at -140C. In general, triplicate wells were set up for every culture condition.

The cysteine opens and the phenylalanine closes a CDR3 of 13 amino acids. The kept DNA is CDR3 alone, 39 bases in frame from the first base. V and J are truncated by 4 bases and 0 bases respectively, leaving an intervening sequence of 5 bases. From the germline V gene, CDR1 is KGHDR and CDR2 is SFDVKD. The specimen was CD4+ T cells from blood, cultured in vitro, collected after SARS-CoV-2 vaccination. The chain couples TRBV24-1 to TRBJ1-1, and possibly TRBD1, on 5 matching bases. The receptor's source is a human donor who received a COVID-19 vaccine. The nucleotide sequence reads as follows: TGTGCCACCAGTGAGGACATGAACACTGAAGCTTTCTTT. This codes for CATSEDMNTEAFF.